The present TCR beta chain was sequenced within a study of T-cell memory formation after mild COVID-19. In this sample, this clonotype turned up a few times. The CDR3 sequence is 11 residues long. Germline CDR1 reads MNHEY; CDR2 reads SVGAGI. The V segment lost 8 bases and the J segment 7 bases; nucleotides outside the gene matches: 2. The authors produced TCR alpha and TCR beta cDNA libraries with sample barcodes and UMIs by 5'RACE using constant-segment primers. TCRdb called the 5' RACE reads again in MiXCR, with one record for every CDR3 protein. The data show under 200,000 distinct CDR3 sequences, with 11% seen just once and 3.5% to 4% held by the top ten.

The rearrangement joins TRBV6-5 to TRBJ1-2, with 9 bases aligning to TRBD1. The source of this sequence is a man between 18 and 35 years old who had mild COVID-19 (a few samples of this study predate the infection). Cell type and time point are not known. Sequences were obtained from PBMCs or a T cell subset sorted from them (not recorded which). The CDR3 reads CASSTGGGYTF. The CDR3 DNA reads TGTGCCAGCTCGACAGGGGGTGGCTACACCTTC.